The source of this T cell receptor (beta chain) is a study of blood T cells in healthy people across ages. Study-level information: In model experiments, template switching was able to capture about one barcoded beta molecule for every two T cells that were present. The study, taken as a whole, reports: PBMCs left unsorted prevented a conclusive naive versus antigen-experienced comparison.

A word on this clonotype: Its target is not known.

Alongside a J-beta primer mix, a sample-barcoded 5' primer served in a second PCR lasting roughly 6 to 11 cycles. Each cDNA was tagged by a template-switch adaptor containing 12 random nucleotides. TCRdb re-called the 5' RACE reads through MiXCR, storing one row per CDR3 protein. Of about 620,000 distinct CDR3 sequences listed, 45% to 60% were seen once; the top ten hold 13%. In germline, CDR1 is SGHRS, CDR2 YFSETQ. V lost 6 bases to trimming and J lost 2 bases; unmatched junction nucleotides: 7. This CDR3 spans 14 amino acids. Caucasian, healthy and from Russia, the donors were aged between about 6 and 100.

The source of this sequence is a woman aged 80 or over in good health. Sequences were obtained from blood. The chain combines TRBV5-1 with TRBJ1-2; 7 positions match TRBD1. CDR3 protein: CASKSEDRNYGYTF. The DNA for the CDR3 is TGCGCCAGCAAAAGCGAGGACAGGAACTATGGCTACACCTTC.